This TCR beta chain was captured in a study of cytomegalovirus exposure and HLA in healthy donors. The germline gives CDR1 MNHEY, CDR2 SMNVEV (reference sequence). J lost 3 bases, V lost 6 bases, and 2 bases had no gene match. The CDR3 has 13 residues. The PCR made use of 60 Vbeta and 13 Jbeta primers. Clones were sequenced by immunoSEQ multiplex PCR, and TCRdb holds only the in-frame ones, with some missing. The data show 100,000 or so clones, with more than 75% seen just once and roughly 12% held by the top ten. This clone was recorded a few times. The sequencing sample was made of PBMCs. The source of this sequence is a woman in her thirties or forties in good health and CMV-seropositive. The gene calls are TRBV27 and TRBJ2-5; 9 bases are a match to TRBD1. In nucleotides, the CDR3 is TGTGCCAGCAGGAGGACAGGGGAAGAGACCCAGTACTTC. This codes for CASRRTGEETQYF.